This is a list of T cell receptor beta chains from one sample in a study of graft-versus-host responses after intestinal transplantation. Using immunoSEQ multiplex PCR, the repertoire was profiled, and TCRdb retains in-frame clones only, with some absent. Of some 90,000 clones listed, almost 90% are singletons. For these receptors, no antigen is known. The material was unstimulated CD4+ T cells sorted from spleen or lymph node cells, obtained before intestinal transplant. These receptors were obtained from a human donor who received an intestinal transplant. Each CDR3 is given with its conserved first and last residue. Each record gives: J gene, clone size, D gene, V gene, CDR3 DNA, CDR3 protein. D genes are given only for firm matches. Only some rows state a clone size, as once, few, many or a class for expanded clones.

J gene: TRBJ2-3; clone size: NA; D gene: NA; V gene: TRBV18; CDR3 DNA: TGTGCCAGCTCACCCGTAGAGACAGGCGCCACAGATACGCAGTATTTT; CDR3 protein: CASSPVETGATDTQYF
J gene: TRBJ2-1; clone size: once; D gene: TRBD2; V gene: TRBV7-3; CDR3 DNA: TGTGCCAGCAGCTTAACGCCTAGCGGGGGGGCCAATGAGCAGTTCTTC; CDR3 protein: CASSLTPSGGANEQFF
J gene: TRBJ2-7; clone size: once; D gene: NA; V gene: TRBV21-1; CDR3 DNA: TGTGCCACCCCCCAGGATACATCTACAGAACAGTACTTC; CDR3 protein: CATPQDTSTEQYF
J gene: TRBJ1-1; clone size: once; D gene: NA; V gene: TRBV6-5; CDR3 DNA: TGTGCCGTGCAGGCGACAATGAACACTGAAGCTTTCTTT; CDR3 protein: CAVQATMNTEAFF
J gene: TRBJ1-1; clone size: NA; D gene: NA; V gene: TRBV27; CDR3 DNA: TGTGCCAGCAGTTTAAAGGGGCGGATAGGAAGCTTGAACACTGAAGCTTTCTTT; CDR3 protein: CASSLKGRIGSLNTEAFF
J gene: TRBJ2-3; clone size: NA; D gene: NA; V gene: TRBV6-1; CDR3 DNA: TGTGCCAGCAGTGTGGGGGCGAGCACAGATACGCAGTATTTT; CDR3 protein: CASSVGASTDTQYF
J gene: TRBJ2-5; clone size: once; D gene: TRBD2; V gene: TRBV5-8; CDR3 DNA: TGTGCCAGCAGCTTGGTTCGTGCTAGCGGGGAAGAGACCCAGTACTTC; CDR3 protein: CASSLVRASGEETQYF
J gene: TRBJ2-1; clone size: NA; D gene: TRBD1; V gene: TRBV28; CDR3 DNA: TGTGCCAGCAGTCCCCTGGGACAGAACCACAATGAGCAGTTCTTC; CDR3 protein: CASSPLGQNHNEQFF
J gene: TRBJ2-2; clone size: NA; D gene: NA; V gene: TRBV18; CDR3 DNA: TGTGCCAGCTCACCTACTTCCCCCGGGGAGCTGTTTTTT; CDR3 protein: CASSPTSPGELFF
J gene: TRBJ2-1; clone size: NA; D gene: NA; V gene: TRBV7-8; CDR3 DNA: TGTGCCAGCAGCTTAGCGTCCGGGTTGAGTGAGCAGTTCTTC; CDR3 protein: CASSLASGLSEQFF
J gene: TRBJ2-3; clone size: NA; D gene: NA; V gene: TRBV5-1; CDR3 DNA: TGCGCCAGCAGCTTGGGCAACCAGGGGAGCACAGATACGCAGTATTTT; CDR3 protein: CASSLGNQGSTDTQYF
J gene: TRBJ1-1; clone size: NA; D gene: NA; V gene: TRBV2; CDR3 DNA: TGTGCCAGCAGCACCTCAGGGGTGGTGAAGACTGAAGCTTTCTTT; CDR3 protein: CASSTSGVVKTEAFF
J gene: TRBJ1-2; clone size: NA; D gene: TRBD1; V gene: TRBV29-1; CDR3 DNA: TGCAGCGTTTTTGGACAGGGTTTAGACTACACCTTC; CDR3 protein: CSVFGQGLDYTF
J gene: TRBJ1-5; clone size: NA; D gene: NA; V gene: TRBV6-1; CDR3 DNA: TGTGCCAGCAGCATACAGGGTAGGGATCAGCCCCAGCATTTT; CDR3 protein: CASSIQGRDQPQHF
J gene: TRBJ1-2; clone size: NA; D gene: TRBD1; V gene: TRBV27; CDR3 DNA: TGTGCCAGCAGACCCTTGGGTACAGGGGGCGGTTACTATGGCTACACCTTC; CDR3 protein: CASRPLGTGGGYYGYTF
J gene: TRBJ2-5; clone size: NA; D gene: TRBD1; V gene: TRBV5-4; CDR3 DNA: TGTGCCAGCAGCCCAAAGACAGGGGGTGTAGGGACCCAGTACTTC; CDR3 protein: CASSPKTGGVGTQYF
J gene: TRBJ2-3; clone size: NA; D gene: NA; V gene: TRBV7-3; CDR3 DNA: TGTGCCAGCAGCTTAACTAGGGAGGCAGATACGCAGTATTTT; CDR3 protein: CASSLTREADTQYF
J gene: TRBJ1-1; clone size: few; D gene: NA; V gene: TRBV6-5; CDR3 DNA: TGTGCCAGCAGCCCCCCCGGCGGGGAGGCTTTCTTT; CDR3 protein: CASSPPGGEAFF
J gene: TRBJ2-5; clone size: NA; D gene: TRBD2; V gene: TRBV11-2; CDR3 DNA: TGTGCCAGCAGCTTGACACGGGGGGGAGAGACCCAGTACTTC; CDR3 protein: CASSLTRGGETQYF
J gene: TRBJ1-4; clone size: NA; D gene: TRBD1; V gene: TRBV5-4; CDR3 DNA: TGTGCCAGCAGCTTGATCGGACAGGGGTCTGAAAAACTGTTTTTT; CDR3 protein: CASSLIGQGSEKLFF
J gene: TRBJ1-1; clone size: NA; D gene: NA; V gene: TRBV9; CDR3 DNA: TGTGCCAGCAGCGTAGGCCAGCGACGGGGGAACACTGAAGCTTTCTTT; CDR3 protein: CASSVGQRRGNTEAFF
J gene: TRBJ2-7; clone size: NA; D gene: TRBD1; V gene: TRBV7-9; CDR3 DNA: TGTGCCAGCAGCTTCGGGACAGGGACCTACGAGCAGTACTTC; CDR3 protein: CASSFGTGTYEQYF
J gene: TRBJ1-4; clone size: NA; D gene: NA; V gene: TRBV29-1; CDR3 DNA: TGCAGCGTTGTTAGAACCGGGGGTGAAAAACTGTTTTTT; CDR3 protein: CSVVRTGGEKLFF
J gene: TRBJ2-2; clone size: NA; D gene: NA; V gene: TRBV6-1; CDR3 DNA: TGTGCCAGCAGGAGATTGGGGCAGAACACCGGGGAGCTGTTTTTT; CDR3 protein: CASRRLGQNTGELFF
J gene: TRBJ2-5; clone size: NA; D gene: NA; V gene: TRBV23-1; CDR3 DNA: TGCGCCAGCACGCCCACCCCCGGAGGGCGGGAGACCCAGTACTTC; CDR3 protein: CASTPTPGGRETQYF
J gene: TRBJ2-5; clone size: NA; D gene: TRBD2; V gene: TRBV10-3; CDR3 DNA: TGTGCCAGCGCGACTAGCGGGGTACAAGAGACCCAGTACTTC; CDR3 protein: CASATSGVQETQYF
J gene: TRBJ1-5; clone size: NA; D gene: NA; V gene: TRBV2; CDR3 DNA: TGTGCCAGCAGTGAAAATGGGCAGGGCCATCAGCCCCAGCATTTT; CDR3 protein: CASSENGQGHQPQHF
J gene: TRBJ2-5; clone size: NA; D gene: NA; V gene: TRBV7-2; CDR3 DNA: TGTGCCAGCAGCTTAGGGGGGGGCGTGGAGACCCAGTACTTC; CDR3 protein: CASSLGGGVETQYF
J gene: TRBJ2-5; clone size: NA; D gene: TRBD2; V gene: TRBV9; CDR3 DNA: TGTGCCAGCAGCGCGAGCGGGACTCAAGAGACCCAGTACTTC; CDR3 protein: CASSASGTQETQYF
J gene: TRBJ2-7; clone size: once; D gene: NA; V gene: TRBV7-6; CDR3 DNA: TGTGCCAGCAGCTTCGACCCCACCTCGGGGTACGAGCAGTACTTC; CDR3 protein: CASSFDPTSGYEQYF
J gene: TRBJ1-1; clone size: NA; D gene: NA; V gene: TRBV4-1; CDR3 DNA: TGCGCCAGCAGCCAGGTACCCACGGGTTCGACTGAAGCTTTCTTT; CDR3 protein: CASSQVPTGSTEAFF
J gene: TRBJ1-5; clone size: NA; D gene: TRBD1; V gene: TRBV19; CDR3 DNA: TGTGCCAGTAGTACCCAGGGGGCCAGCAATCAGCCCCAGCATTTT; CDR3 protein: CASSTQGASNQPQHF
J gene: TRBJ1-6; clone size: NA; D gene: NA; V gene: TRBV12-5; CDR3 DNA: TGTGCTAGTGGCGGTGACGGGGGAGGCTCACCCCTCCACTTT; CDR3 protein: CASGGDGGGSPLHF
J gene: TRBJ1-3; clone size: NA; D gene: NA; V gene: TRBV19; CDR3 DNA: TGTGCCAGTAGTATCCAGGCAGATGGTGGAAACACCATATATTTT; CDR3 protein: CASSIQADGGNTIYF
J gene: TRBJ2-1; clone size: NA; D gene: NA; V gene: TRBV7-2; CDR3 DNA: TGTGCCAGCAGCTTAGTGGTCCGGGGTGCCTATGAGCAGTTCTTC; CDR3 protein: CASSLVVRGAYEQFF
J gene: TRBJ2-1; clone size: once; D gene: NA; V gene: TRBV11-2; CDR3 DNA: TGTGCCAGCAGCTTAGGGTACCCTAAGCAGTTCTTC; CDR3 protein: CASSLGYPKQFF
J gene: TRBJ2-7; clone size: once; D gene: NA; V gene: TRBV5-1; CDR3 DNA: TGCGCCAGCACGCCCAGTTCGGGGGTAACCTACGAGCAGTACTTC; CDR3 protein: CASTPSSGVTYEQYF
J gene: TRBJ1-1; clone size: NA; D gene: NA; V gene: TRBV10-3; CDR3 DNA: TGTGCCATCAGCGGACAGATGAACACTGAAGCTTTCTTT; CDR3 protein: CAISGQMNTEAFF
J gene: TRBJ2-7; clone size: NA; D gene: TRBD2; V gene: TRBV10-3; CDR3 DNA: TGTGCCATCAGTGCCCAAGCGGGGGCCTTATACGAGCAGTACTTC; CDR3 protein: CAISAQAGALYEQYF
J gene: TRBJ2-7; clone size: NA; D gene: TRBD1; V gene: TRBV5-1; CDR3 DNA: TGCGCCAGCAGCCCTCGACAGGGAGTTTACGAGCAGTACTTC; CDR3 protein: CASSPRQGVYEQYF
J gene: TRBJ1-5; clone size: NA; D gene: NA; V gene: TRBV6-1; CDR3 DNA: TGTGCCAGCAGTGAAAAAATCCCCATCAATCAGCCCCAGCATTTT; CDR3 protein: CASSEKIPINQPQHF
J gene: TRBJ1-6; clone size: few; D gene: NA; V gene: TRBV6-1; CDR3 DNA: TGTGCCAGCAGTGACCACACCATTCCACCCCTCCACTTT; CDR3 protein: CASSDHTIPPLHF
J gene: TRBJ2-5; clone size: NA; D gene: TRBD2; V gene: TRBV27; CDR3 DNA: TGTGCCAGCAGTCTAAGACTAGCGGGGGGGGTAGAGACCCAGTACTTC; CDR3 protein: CASSLRLAGGVETQYF
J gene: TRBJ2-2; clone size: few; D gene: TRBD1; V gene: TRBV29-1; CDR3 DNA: TGCAGCGTACGGTCCTTGTTCCCCTCGACAGGGGGCACCGGGGAGCTGTTTTTT; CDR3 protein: CSVRSLFPSTGGTGELFF
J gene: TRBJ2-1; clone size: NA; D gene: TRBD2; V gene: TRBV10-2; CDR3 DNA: TGCGCCAGCAATCCTACTAGCGGGGAGCAGTTCTTC; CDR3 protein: CASNPTSGEQFF
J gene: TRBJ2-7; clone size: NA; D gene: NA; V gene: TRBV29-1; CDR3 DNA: TGCAGCGCCCGTGCGGGGTACTACGAGCAGTACTTC; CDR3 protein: CSARAGYYEQYF
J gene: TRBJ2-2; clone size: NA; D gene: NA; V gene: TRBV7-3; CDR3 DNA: TGTGCCAGCAGCCAAACAGCGAACACCGGGGAGCTGTTTTTT; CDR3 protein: CASSQTANTGELFF
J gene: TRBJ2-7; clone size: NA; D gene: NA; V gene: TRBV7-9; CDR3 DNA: TGTGCCAGCAGCTTTGGGCCAGACAGCTCCTACGAGCAGTACTTC; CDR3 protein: CASSFGPDSSYEQYF
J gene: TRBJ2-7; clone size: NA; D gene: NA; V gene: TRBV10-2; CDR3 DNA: TGCGCCAGCAGTGAGGCAGCCTACGAGCAGTACTTC; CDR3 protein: CASSEAAYEQYF
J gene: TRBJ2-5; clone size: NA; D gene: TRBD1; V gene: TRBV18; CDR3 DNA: TGTGCCAGCTCACCACCGACAGGGTGGGAGACCCAGTACTTC; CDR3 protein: CASSPPTGWETQYF
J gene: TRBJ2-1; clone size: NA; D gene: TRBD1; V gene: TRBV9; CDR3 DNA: TGTGCCAGCAGCGTAGGAGGGGGCCCTTCACTCAATGAGCAGTTCTTC; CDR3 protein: CASSVGGGPSLNEQFF